Each of the 4 T cell receptor beta chains below was sequenced from the same sample in a study of OX40 agonist ivuxolimab in advanced cancers. Assay: immunoSEQ multiplex PCR; the TCRdb copy retains only in-frame clones and omits some. The sample gives 40,000 to 50,000 clones, roughly nine tenths of which show up once; 4% to 5% is in the top ten. Sequencing was performed on CD4+ or CD8+ T cells sorted from blood, taken in a trial of the OX40 agonist ivuxolimab. The source is an adult with an advanced solid tumor such as melanoma, head and neck, liver or kidney cancer.

CDR3 loop: CASRPGTSGPYEQYV. The CDR3 DNA reads as TGTGCCAGCAGGCCCGGGACTAGCGGCCCCTACGAGCAGTACGTC. V usage is TRBV5-6 and J usage is TRBJ2-7; 11 positions match TRBD2. V was pared by 5 bases and J by 2 bases, with 6 bases of the junction left unmatched. CDR3 size: 15 residues. CDR1 is SGHDT and CDR2 is YYEEEE in the germline V gene.

The V call is TRBV6-5, the J call TRBJ2-1, with 7 bases matching TRBD1. The CDR3 totals 15 residues. Looked up from germline, CDR1 is MNHEY and CDR2 is SVGAGI. V lost 6 bases to trimming and J lost 0 bases; unmatched junction nucleotides: 5. The CDR3, as DNA: TGTGCCAGCAGATTGACAGGGAGCTCCTACAATGAGCAGTTCTTC. This sequence encodes CASRLTGSSYNEQFF.

The chain is built from TRBV18 and TRBJ2-7; 9 bases align to TRBD1. Germline V gene data show CDR1 as KGHSH and CDR2 as LQKENI. There are 14 residues in the CDR3. With 5 bases clipped from V and 1 base from J, the junction kept 3 bases outside the gene matches. CDR3 bases: TGTGCCAGCTCAACCGGGACAGGGTCCTACGAGCAGTACTTC. Protein sequence: CASSTGTGSYEQYF.

This chain connects TRBV29-1 to TRBJ2-3; D is unclear. The V end lost 4 bases, the J end lost 4 bases, and 6 bases lay between the germline ends. The CDR3 runs 11 residues. Germline CDR1 SQVTM, CDR2 ANQGSEA. CDR3 protein: CSVVSADTQYF. The CDR3 DNA sequence: TGCAGCGTTGTCAGTGCAGATACGCAGTATTTT.